Shown below are 2 T cell receptor beta chains from a single sample sequenced in a study of T cells after yellow fever vaccination. TCRdb ran MiXCR on the 5' RACE reads and lists one entry per CDR3 protein. This table has hundreds of thousands of distinct CDR3 sequences, around an eighth appearing once. This material consisted of PBMCs, taken on the day of the yellow fever booster vaccination. The receptors stem from a man aged 25-40 years who received the YFV17D yellow fever vaccine.

V and J are TRBV14 and TRBJ1-1; D perhaps matches TRBD1 (5 bases). Germline V gene data show CDR1 as SGHDN and CDR2 as FVKESK. This CDR3 is built from 17 residues. Trimming took 2 bases from V and 1 from J, leaving 17 bases between them. This CDR3 reads CASSQRFGRGTNTEAFF. As DNA, the CDR3 is TGTGCCAGCAGCCAACGGTTTGGACGGGGGACGAACACTGAAGCTTTCTTT. The full variable domain, in which reference TRBV14 and TRBJ1-1 provide the parts outside the CDR3, is EAGVTQFPSHSVIEKGQTVTLRCDPISGHDNLYWYRRVMGKEIKFLLHFVKESKQDESGMPNNRFLAERTGGTYSTLKVQPAELEDSGVYFCASSQRFGRGTNTEAFFGQGTRLTVV.

A few counts support this clonotype. J is TRBJ2-1 and V is TRBV7-2, with a tentative D call TRBD2 (6 bases). Germline V lookup: CDR1 SGHTA, CDR2 FQGNSA. Trimming stripped 3 bases from V and 7 bases from J, with 16 bases between. This CDR3 contains 15 residues. The CDR3 region has the DNA TGTGCCAGCAGCTTTGGCGCTCTAGCGAGTAATGAGCAGTTCTTC. It yields the protein CASSFGALASNEQFF.